This T cell receptor beta chain was identified in a study of beta chain features in type 1 diabetes. Turning to the study itself: Comparable age, gender and cell yields were observed in patients relative to healthy donors.

Of the isolated RNA, all was reverse transcribed, and so the sequenced material was expressed TCRB transcripts. An average roughly 3.6 million reads came from naive, central memory and regulatory T cell samples. Sequenced by immunoSEQ multiplex PCR; TCRdb stores in-frame clones only, minus some. The sample yields almost 350,000 clones, over 7% seen once. Study-level points and caveats: Insertion counts at VDJ junctions were lower in type 1 diabetes patients, who also showed more deletions there. Across all four CD4+ subsets, people with type 1 diabetes showed modestly shorter TCRB CDR3s.

There are a few counts of this clone. Its antigen is undetermined. CDR3 size: 15 residues. Losses at the gene ends were 3 bases for V and 2 bases for J; bases not matched to a gene: 5. Germline V gene sequence: CDR1 SGHTS, CDR2 YDEGEE. The rearrangement links TRBV5-8 to TRBJ2-3, with 8 positions matching TRBD1. This receptor was obtained from a young man with type 1 diabetes. Source material: central memory CD4+ T cells from blood. CDR3 coding DNA: TGTGCCAGCAGCTCCGGGACAGGTTCCACAGATACGCAGTATTTT. Translation gives CASSSGTGSTDTQYF.